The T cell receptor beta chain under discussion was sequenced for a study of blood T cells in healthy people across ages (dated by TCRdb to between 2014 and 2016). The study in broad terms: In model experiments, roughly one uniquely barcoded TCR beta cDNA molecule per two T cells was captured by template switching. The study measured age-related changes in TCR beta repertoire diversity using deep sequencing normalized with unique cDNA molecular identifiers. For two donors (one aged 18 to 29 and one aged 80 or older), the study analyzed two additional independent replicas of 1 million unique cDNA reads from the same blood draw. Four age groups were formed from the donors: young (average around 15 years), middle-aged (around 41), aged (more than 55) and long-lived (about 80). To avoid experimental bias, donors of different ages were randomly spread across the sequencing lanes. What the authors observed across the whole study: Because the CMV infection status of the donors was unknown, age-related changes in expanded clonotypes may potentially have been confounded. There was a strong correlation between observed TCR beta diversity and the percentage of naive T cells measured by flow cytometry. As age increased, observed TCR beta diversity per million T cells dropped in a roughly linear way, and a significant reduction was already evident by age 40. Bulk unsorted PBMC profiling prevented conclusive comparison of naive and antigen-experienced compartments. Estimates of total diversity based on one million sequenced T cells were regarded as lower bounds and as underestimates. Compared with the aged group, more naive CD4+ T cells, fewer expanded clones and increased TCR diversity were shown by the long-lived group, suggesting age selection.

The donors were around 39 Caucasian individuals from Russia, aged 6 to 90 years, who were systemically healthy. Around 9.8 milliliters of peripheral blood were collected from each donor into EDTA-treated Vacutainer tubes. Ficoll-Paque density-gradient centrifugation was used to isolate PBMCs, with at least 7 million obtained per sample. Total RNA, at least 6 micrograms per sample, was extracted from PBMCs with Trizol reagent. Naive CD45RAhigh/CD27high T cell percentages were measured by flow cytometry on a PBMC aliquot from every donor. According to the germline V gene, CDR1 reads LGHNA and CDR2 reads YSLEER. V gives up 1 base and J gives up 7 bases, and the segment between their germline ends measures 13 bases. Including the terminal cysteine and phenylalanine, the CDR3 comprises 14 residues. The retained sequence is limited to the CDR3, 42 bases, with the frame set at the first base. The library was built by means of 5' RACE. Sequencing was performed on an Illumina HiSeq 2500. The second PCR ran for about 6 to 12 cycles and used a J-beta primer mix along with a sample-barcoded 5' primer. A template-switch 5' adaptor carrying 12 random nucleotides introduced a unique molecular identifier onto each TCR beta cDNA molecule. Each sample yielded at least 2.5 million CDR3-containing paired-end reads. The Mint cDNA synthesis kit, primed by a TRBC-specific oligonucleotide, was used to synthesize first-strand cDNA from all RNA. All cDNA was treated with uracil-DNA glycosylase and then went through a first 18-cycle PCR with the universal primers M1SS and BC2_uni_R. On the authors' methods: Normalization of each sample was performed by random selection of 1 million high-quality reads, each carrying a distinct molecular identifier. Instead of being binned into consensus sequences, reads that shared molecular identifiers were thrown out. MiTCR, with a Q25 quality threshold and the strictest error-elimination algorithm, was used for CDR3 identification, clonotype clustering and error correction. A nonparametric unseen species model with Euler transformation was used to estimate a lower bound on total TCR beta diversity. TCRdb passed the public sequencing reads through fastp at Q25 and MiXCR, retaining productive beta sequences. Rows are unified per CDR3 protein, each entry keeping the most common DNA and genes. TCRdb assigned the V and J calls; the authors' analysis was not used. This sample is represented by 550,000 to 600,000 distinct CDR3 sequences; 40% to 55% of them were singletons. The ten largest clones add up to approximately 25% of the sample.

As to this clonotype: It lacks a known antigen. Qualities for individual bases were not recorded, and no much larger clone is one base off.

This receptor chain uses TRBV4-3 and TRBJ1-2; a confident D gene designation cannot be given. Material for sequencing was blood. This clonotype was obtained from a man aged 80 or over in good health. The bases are TGCGCCAGCAGCCAAGCGAGGGCAGTTGGTGGCTACACCTTC. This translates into CASSQARAVGGYTF.